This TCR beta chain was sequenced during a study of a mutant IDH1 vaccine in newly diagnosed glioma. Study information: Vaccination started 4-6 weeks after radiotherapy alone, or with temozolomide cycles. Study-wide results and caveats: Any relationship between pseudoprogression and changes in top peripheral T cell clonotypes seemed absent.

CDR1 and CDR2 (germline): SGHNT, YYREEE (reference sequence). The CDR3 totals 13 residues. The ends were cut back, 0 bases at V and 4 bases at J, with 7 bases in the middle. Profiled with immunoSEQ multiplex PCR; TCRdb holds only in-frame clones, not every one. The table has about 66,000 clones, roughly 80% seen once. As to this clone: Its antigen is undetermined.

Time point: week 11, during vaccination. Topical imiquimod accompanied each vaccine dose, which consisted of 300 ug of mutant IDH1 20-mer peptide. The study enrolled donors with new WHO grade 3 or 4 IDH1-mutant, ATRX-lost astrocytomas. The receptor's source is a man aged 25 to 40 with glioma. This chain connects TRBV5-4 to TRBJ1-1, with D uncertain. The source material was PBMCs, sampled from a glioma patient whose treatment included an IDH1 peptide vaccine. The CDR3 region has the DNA TGTGCCAGCAGCTTGGTGGAGGGCACTGAAGCTTTCTTT. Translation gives CASSLVEGTEAFF.